This T cell receptor (beta chain) came from a study of blood T cell repertoires in COVID-19. Whole-study context: Sources were T cells, B-cell-depleted T cells, or PBMCs; the material itself was cDNA or gDNA.

In the original analysis: Nucleated cell counts were estimated from reference gene primer amplification. The assay was immunoSEQ multiplex PCR, and TCRdb's table has in-frame clones only and misses some. The V and J calls and clone size were taken over from that table, and D and trimming were inferred from the DNA. The data contain about 170,000 clones, approximately 83% of them seen just once; the ten biggest clones take up 2.5% to 3.5%. Sequencing input: peripheral blood. This clonotype was sampled from a woman aged 60-75 years with acute or convalescent COVID-19.

The CDR3 reads CASSYSPGMNTEAFF. In DNA form, the CDR3 reads TGTGCCAGCAGTTACTCGCCAGGGATGAACACTGAAGCTTTCTTT. The V call is TRBV6-5, the J call TRBJ1-1; TRBD1 might be the D (5 bases). The CDR3 contains 15 residues. With 0 bases removed from V and 0 bases from J, the gap between germline ends came to 8 bases. Germline V CDR1 and CDR2: MNHEY, SVGAGI.